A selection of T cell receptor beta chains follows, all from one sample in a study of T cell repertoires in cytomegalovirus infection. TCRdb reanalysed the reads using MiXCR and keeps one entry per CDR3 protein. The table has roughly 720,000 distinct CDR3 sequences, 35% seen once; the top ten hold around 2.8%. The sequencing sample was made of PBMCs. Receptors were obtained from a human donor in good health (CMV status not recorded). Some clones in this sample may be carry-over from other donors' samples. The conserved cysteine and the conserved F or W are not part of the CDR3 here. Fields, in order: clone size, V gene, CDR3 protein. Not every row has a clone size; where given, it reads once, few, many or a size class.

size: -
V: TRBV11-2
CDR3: ASSLSDIQY

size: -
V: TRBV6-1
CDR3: AGTGSRNTEAF

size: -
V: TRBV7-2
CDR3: ASSPHSGRAFAETQY

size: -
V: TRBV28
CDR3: ASSFLAGAEAF

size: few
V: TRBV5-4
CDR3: ASRSGTVGSGELF

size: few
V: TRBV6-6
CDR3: ASSYKVVNTEAF

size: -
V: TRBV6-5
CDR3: ASSLISGQPQH

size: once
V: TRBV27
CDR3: ASSRGQGPEAF

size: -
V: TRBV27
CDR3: ASSQGAGQPQH

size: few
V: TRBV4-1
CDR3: ASSQETGLLEAF

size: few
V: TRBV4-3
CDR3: ASSQDPGLYGYT

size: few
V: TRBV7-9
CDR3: ASSSPSRSYEQY

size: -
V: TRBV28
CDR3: ASRQFSNYGYT

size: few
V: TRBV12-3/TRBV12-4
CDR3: ASSVSFDAFDQPQH

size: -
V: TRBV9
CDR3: ASSPGAFSYEQY

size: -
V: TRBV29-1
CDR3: SVEGGQGAVDTQY

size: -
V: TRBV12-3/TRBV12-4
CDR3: ASSLEPSGANVLT

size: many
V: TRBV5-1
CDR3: ASSKTGQFYEQY

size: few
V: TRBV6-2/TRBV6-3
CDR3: ASSLPGRSNQPQH

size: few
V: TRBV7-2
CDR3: ASSLIPLREQETQY

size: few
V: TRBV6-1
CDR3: ASSRPGRESSYEQY

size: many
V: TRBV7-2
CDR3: ASSYRAGAGEQF

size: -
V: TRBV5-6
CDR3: ASSLGGPGQGLYGYT

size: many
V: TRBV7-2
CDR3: ASSPSLFHEQY

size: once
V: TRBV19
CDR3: ASSTWTVSTDTQY

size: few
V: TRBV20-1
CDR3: SATGTDGYT

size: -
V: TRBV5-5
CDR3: ASRLASPPFERY